This T cell receptor beta chain was captured by sequencing in a study of CD8 T cells in ankylosing spondylitis. TCRdb reprocessed the 5' RACE reads with MiXCR, giving one entry per CDR3 protein. The top ten hold roughly 14% of the sample, which has 330,000 or so distinct CDR3 sequences, around 8% seen once. CDR1 is MNHNS, CDR2 SASEGT, per germline. This CDR3 is 14 amino acids long. Losses at the gene ends were 6 bases for V and 9 bases for J; bases not matched to a gene: 6. Turning to this clonotype: What it recognizes is unknown.

General study results and limits: Researchers report that disease-linked clones proved CD8+ and relatively rare in peripheral blood. A TCR beta motif made of about eight highly homologous variants seemed typical of ankylosing spondylitis blood.

The sample taken for sequencing was blood, either unsorted or a sorted T cell fraction (not recorded which). This rearrangement joins TRBV6-1 to TRBJ1-6, with TRBD1 matching 9 bases. The source is a male donor with ankylosing spondylitis. The CDR3 loop reads CASRTGTGTSPLHF. As DNA, the CDR3 is TGTGCCAGCAGGACCGGGACAGGGACTTCACCCCTCCACTTT.